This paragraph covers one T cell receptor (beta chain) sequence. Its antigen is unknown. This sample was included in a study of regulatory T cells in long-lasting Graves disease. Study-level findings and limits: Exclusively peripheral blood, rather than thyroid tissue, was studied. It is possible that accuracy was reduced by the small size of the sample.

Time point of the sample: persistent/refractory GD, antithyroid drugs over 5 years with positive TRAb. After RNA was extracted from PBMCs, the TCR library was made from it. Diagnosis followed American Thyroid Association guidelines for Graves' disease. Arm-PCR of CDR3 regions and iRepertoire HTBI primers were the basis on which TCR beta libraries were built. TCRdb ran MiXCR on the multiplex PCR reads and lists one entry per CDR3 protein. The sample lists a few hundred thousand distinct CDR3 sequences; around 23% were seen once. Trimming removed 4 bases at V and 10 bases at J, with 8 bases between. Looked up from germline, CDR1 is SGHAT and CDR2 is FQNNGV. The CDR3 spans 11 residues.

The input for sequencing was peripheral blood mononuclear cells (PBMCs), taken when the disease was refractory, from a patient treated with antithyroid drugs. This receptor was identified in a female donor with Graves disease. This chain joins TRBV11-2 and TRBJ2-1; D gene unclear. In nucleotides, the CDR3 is TGTGCCAGCAGCTCTCTTTCGGAGCAGTTCTTC. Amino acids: CASSSLSEQFF.